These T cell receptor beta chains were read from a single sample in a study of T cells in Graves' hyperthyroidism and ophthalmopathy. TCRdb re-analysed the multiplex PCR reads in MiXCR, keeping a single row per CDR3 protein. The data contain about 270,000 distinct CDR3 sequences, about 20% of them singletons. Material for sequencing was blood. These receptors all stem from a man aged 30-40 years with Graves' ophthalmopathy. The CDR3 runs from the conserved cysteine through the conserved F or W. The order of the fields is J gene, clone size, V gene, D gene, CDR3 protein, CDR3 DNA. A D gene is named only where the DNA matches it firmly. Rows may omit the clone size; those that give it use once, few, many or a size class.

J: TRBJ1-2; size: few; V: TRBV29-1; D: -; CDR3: CSVKSGEGGYTF; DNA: TGCAGCGTTAAGAGTGGGGAGGGTGGCTACACCTTC
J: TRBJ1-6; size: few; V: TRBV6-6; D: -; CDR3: CASSYEPPGNSPLHF; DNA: TGTGCCAGCAGTTACGAACCCCCAGGAAATTCACCCCTCCACTTT
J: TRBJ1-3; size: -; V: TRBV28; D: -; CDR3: CASSFSAWGTSGNTIYF; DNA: TGTGCCAGCAGTTTCTCTGCTTGGGGCACCTCTGGAAACACCATATATTTT
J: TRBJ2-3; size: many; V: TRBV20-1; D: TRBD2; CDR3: CSARDWTSDTDTQYF; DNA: TGCAGTGCTAGAGATTGGACTAGCGACACAGATACGCAGTATTTT
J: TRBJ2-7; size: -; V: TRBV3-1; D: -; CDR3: CASSQQHYEQYF; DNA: TGTGCCAGCAGCCAACAACACTACGAGCAGTACTTC
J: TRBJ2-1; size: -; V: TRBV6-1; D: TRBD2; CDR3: CASSETLGGGNEQFF; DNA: TGTGCCAGCAGTGAAACTCTGGGGGGGGGCAATGAGCAGTTCTTC
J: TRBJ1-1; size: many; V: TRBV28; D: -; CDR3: CASSTGSNTEAFF; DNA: TGTGCCAGCAGTACAGGATCGAACACTGAAGCTTTCTTT
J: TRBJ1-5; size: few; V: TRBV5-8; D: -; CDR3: CASSAGFDSNQPQHF; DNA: TGTGCCAGCAGCGCGGGTTTTGATAGCAATCAGCCCCAGCATTTT
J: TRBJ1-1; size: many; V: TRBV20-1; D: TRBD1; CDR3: CSVVTGAENTEAFF; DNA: TGCAGTGTCGTAACAGGGGCGGAGAACACTGAAGCTTTCTTT
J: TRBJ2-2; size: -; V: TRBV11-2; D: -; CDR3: CASSFPLTFTGELFF; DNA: TGTGCCAGCAGCTTTCCCCTTACTTTCACCGGGGAGCTGTTTTTT
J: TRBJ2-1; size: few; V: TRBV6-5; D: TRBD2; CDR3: CASSYLAGEKIRNEQFF; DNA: TGTGCCAGCAGTTATCTCGCGGGAGAGAAAATTAGGAATGAGCAGTTCTTC
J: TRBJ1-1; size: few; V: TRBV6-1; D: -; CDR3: CASTGSPNTEAFF; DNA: TGTGCCAGCACGGGGTCGCCGAACACTGAAGCTTTCTTT
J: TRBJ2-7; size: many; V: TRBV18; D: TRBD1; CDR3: CASSPGQGSFEQYF; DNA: TGTGCCAGCTCCCCGGGACAGGGTTCTTTCGAGCAGTACTTC
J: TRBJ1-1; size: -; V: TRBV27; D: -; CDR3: CASRGLMNTEAFF; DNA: TGTGCCAGCAGGGGTTTGATGAACACTGAAGCTTTCTTT
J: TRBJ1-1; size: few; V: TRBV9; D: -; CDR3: CASSVSGWGTEAFF; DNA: TGTGCCAGCAGCGTATCGGGTTGGGGCACTGAAGCTTTCTTT
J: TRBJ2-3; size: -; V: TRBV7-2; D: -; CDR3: CASSLDPTDTQYF; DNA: TGTGCCAGCAGCTTAGACCCCACAGATACGCAGTATTTT
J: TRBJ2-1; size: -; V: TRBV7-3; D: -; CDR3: CASSLTAASSYNEQFF; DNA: TGTGCCAGCAGCTTAACGGCTGCGAGCTCCTACAATGAGCAGTTCTTC
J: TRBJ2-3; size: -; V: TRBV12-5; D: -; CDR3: CASGLSGPDTQYF; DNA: TGTGCTAGTGGTTTGTCGGGGCCAGATACGCAGTATTTT
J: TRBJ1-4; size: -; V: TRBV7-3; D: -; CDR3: CASSHRDISTNEKLFF; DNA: TGTGCCAGCAGCCACCGGGACATATCAACTAATGAAAAACTGTTTTTT
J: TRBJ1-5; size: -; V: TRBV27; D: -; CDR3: CASSLSGSLRPQHF; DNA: TGTGCCAGCAGTTTATCGGGGTCCCTTCGGCCCCAGCATTTT
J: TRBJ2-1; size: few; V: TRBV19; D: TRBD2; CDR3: CASKGGLAGERNEQFF; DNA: TGTGCCAGTAAAGGGGGACTAGCGGGAGAAAGGAATGAGCAGTTCTTC
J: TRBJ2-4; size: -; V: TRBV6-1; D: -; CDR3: CASSIGQSFGKNIQYF; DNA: TGTGCCAGCAGCATTGGACAGTCGTTTGGCAAAAACATTCAGTACTTC
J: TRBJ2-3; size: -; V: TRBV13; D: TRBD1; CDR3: CASSTTGGPTDTQYF; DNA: TGTGCCAGCAGCACGACAGGGGGCCCCACAGATACGCAGTATTTT
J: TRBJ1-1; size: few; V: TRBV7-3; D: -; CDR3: CASSLRGSTEAFF; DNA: TGTGCCAGCAGCTTAAGGGGGTCAACTGAAGCTTTCTTT
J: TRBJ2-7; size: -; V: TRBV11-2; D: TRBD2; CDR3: CASSRTSGQPPYEQYF; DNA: TGTGCCAGCTCCCGGACTAGCGGGCAACCCCCCTACGAGCAGTACTTC
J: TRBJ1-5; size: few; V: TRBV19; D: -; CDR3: CASSSTKSSNQPQHF; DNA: TGTGCCAGTAGCAGCACAAAATCAAGCAATCAGCCCCAGCATTTT
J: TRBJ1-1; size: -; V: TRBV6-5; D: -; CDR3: CASSYSVSASEAFF; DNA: TGTGCCAGCAGTTATTCCGTCAGTGCCTCTGAAGCTTTCTTT
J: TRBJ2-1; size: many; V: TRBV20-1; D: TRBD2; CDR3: CSAFAGGLYNEQFF; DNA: TGCAGTGCTTTTGCGGGAGGGCTTTACAATGAGCAGTTCTTC
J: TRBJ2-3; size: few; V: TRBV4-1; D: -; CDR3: CASSQDTDTQYF; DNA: TGCGCCAGCAGCCAAGATACAGATACGCAGTATTTT
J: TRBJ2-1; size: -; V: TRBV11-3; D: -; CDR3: CASSFSSPSHNEQFF; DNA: TGTGCCAGCAGCTTTTCTAGCCCGTCCCACAATGAGCAGTTCTTC
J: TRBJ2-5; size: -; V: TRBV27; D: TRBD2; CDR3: CASSSGGAQYF; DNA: TGTGCCAGCAGCTCCGGGGGGGCCCAGTACTTC
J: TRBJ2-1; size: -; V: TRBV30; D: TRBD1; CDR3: CAWRGQGRDEQFF; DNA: TGTGCCTGGAGGGGACAGGGAAGGGATGAGCAGTTCTTC
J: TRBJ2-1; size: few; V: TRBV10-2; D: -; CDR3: CASSEVSVDEQFF; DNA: TGCGCCAGCAGTGAGGTGAGCGTCGATGAGCAGTTCTTC
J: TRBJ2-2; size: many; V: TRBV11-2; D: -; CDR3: CASSLDRELFF; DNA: TGTGCCAGCAGCTTAGACCGGGAGCTGTTTTTT
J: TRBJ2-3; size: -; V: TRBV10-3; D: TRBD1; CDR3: CASQTRQGTGTDTQYF; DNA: TGTGCCTCCCAAACTCGACAGGGAACGGGCACAGATACGCAGTATTTT
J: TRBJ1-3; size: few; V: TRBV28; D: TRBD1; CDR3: CASSAAGTGAGNTIYF; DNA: TGTGCCAGCAGTGCAGCCGGGACAGGGGCTGGAAACACCATATATTTT
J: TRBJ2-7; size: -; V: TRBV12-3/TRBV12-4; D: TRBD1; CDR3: CAGSSGTGTYEQYF; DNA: TGTGCCGGCAGCTCCGGGACAGGGACCTACGAGCAGTACTTC
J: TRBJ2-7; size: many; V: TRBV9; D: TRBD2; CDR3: CASSVDQTSGSVEQYF; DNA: TGTGCCAGCAGCGTAGATCAGACTAGCGGGAGCGTGGAGCAGTACTTC
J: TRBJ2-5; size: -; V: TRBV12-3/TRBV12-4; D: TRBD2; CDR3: CASSYRTSPETQYF; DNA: TGTGCCAGCAGTTACCGGACTAGCCCGGAGACCCAGTACTTC
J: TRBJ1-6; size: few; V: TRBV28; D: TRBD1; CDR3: CASSLTGTANSPLHF; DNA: TGTGCCAGCAGCTTAACCGGGACAGCCAATTCACCCCTCCACTTT
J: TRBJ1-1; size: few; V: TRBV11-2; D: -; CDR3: CASSYRAEDRVMNTEAFF; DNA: TGTGCCAGCAGTTACAGGGCGGAAGATAGGGTTATGAACACTGAAGCTTTCTTT
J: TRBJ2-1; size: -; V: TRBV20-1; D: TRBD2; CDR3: CSASPASGARVFF; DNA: TGCAGTGCTAGCCCTGCTAGCGGGGCAAGGGTTTTCTTC
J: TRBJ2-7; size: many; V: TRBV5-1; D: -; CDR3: CASSSPGGEQYF; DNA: TGCGCCAGCAGCTCTCCCGGGGGCGAGCAGTACTTC
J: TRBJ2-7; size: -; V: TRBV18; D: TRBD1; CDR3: CASSTNRQGPNSYEQYF; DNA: TGTGCCAGCTCAACGAACCGACAGGGGCCGAACTCCTACGAGCAGTACTTC
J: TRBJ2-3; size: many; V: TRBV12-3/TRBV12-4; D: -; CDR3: CASSGRDSRITDTQYF; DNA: TGTGCCAGCAGCGGCCGGGACTCTCGAATCACAGATACGCAGTATTTT
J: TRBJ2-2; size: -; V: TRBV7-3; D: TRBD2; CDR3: CASSLEGGPYTGELFF; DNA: TGTGCCAGCAGCTTGGAGGGAGGGCCTTACACCGGGGAGCTGTTTTTT
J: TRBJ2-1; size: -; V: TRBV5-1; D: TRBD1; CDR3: CASSSDGTGADEQFF; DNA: TGCGCCAGCAGCTCGGACGGGACAGGGGCCGATGAGCAGTTCTTC
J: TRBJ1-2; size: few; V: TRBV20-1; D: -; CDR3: CSARATYIGTPFYGYTF; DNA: TGCAGTGCTAGAGCCACATATATAGGGACGCCTTTCTATGGCTACACCTTC
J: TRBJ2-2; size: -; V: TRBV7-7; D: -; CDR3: CASSLKRPSMNTGELFF; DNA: TGTGCTAGCAGCTTAAAGCGGCCTAGCATGAACACCGGGGAGCTGTTTTTT
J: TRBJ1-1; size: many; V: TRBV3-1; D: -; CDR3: CASGHVGTKVTEAFF; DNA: TGTGCCAGCGGCCATGTGGGGACAAAGGTCACTGAAGCTTTCTTT
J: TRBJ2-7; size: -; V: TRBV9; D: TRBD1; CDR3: CASSAGQGIYEQYF; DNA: TGTGCCAGCAGCGCGGGACAGGGGATTTACGAGCAGTACTTC
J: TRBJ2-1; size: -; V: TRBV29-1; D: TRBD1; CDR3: CSVSGQTTEQFF; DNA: TGCAGCGTGTCGGGACAGACAACTGAGCAGTTCTTC